The sequence of this TCR beta chain was determined in a study of T cell changes during pregnancy in multiple sclerosis. Profiled with immunoSEQ multiplex PCR; TCRdb holds only in-frame clones, not every one. The profile shows approximately 74,000 clones, about nine tenths of them singletons. The clonotype comes from a female donor with multiple sclerosis, enrolled in a pregnancy study. The sequencing here drew on peripheral blood, taken before pregnancy.

CDR3 sequence reads: CASSSGQGVGGYTF. The CDR3 DNA is TGTGCCAGCAGCTCCGGACAGGGGGTTGGAGGCTACACCTTC. The J gene is TRBJ1-2, the V gene TRBV7-2, with 10 bases that match TRBD1. Germline CDR1 is SGHTA and CDR2 is FQGNSA. Trimming took 4 bases from V and 8 from J; bases not matched to a gene: 7. This CDR3 is built from 14 residues.